This T cell receptor beta chain was recorded in a study of blood T cell repertoires in COVID-19. Generated by immunoSEQ multiplex PCR, the TCRdb table keeps only in-frame clones and is missing some. The data show 220,000 or so clones, 82% seen once. Participants had their cohort set by participant-reported clinical history. Resolution of symptoms, clearance, or two negative PCRs was present in recovered Cohort 3 donors. Germline V gene data show CDR1 as LGHNA and CDR2 as YSLEER. The CDR3 covers 15 residues. Trimming shortened V by 3 bases and J by 0 bases, and 11 bases separated the two germline ends.

Sequencing input: PBMCs or T cells enriched from blood (not recorded which). The TCR originated in an older woman who had recovered from COVID-19. The gene calls are TRBV4-3 and TRBJ2-5; D is unclear. DNA for the CDR3: TGCGCCAGCAGCCAGACCAAAGGAGACCAAGAGACCCAGTACTTC. It translates to CASSQTKGDQETQYF.